This T cell receptor (beta chain) derives from a study of OX40 agonist ivuxolimab in advanced cancers. Study-wide background: Anti-PD-1, anti-PD-L1 or anti-CTLA-4 therapy given earlier was allowed, and over 35% had some.

The assay was immunoSEQ multiplex PCR, and TCRdb's table has in-frame clones only and misses some. The sample holds roughly 80,000 clones, about 90% seen once. Whole-study findings and limits: Averaging showed that CD8+ T cells had more expanded clones than CD4+ did.

Drawing of blood for sampling happened at baseline, at cycle 4 day 1, and at cycle 7 day 1. From germline, CDR1 is KGHSH and CDR2 LQKENI. The CDR3 is 15 residues long. V shed 2 bases and J 6 bases; nucleotides not matched to a gene: 9. Remarks on this clone: Its target is not known.

Sequenced here: CD4+ or CD8+ T cells sorted from blood, sampled in a trial of the OX40 agonist ivuxolimab. The sequence derives from an adult with an advanced solid tumor such as melanoma, head and neck, liver or kidney cancer. This sequence joins TRBV18 and TRBJ2-7; 8 bases agree with TRBD1. CDR3 amino acids: CASSPWGQAGGEQYF. Written as DNA, the CDR3 is TGTGCCAGCTCACCATGGGGACAGGCAGGGGGCGAGCAGTACTTC.